Here is one T cell receptor (beta chain) with its context. Its specificity is unknown. This entry comes from a study of T cell responses to AZD1222 COVID-19 vaccine. Generated by immunoSEQ multiplex PCR, the TCRdb table keeps only in-frame clones and is missing some. The sample has about 99,000 clones, about nine tenths seen once; the top ten hold around 45%. The germline V gene encodes CDR1 MGHRA and CDR2 YSYEKL. Between the trimmed V and J ends, which lost 0 bases and 7 bases, there was a span of 25 bases. The CDR3 runs to 18 residues. Whole-study results and caveats: Spike-specific TCR breadth and depth went up after people got two AZD1222 doses.

Source: peripheral blood, taken on day 0 of AZD1222 vaccination. The rearrangement uses TRBV4-1 and TRBJ2-7; D call uncertain. The source of this sequence is an adult in good health. CDR3 region: CASSQDPPASELRREQYF. The CDR3 nucleotides are TGCGCCAGCAGCCAAGATCCCCCGGCAAGCGAATTACGTAGAGAGCAGTACTTC.